What follows are 5 T cell receptor beta chains derived from one specimen sequenced in a study of T cells expressing NK-cell markers. TCRdb re-called the 5' RACE reads and shows each CDR3 protein once, DNA omitted. This sample's table reports over 150,000 distinct CDR3 sequences. The sequencing sample was made of blood T cells: a sorted CD56 or NKG2C T cell subset, CD4+ or CD8+ T cells, or bulk PBMC T cells (not recorded which). The receptors were gathered from a woman between 50 and 59 years old in good health.

The V gene is TRBV20-1, the J gene TRBJ1-5; TCRdb picks TRBD1, but there is no DNA to check that call. The germline gives CDR1 DFQATT, CDR2 SNEGSKA (reference sequence). The CDR3 contains 14 residues. CDR3 amino acids: CSARDGAGGQPQHF.

CDR3 sequence: CASGLPWPVNEQFF. The J gene is TRBJ2-1, the V gene TRBV12-5; TCRdb gives TRBD1 as the D gene, but with no DNA this cannot be confirmed. Looked up from germline, CDR1 is LGHNT and CDR2 is FRNRAP. This CDR3 spans 14 amino acids. The whole variable domain, filled in from reference TRBV12-5 and TRBJ2-1, reads DARVTQTPRHKVTEMGQEVTMRCQPILGHNTVFWYRQTMMQGLELLAYFRNRAPLDDSGMPKDRFSAEMPDATLATLKIQPSEPRDSAVYFCASGLPWPVNEQFFGPGTRLTVL.

The genes are TRBV2 and TRBJ2-1; TCRdb's assignment of TRBD2 cannot be checked, as there is no DNA. In germline, CDR1 is SNHLY, CDR2 FYNNEI. This CDR3 is 13 amino acids long. CDR3 region: CASGTSGSDEQFF.

The CDR3 loop is CASSLGGSLGYTF. This rearrangement joins TRBV13 to TRBJ1-2. Germline assignment: CDR1 PRHDT and CDR2 FYEKMQ (reference sequence). The CDR3 is made up of 13 amino acids.

This rearrangement joins TRBV3-1 to TRBJ2-1; TCRdb selects TRBD2, and the lack of DNA leaves this call unchecked. Germline loops: CDR1 LGHDT, CDR2 YNNKEL (reference sequence). The CDR3 is made up of 17 amino acids. The CDR3 sequence is CASSQGDLADLYNEQFF.